The following is a T cell receptor beta chain sequence with its context. Data came from immunoSEQ multiplex PCR; TCRdb stores just in-frame clones and leaves some out. This table has about 250,000 clones, just over 90% appearing once. The data originate from a study of blood T cell repertoires in COVID-19. The ends were cut back, 4 bases at V and 5 bases at J, with 16 bases in the middle. CDR3 size: 16 residues. Germline V lookup: CDR1 SGHRS, CDR2 YFSETQ. The TCR was taken from a woman younger than 30 who had recovered from COVID-19. V gene TRBV5-1 combines with J gene TRBJ1-6; weak D call: TRBD1 (5 bases). Sequencing was done on a sample of PBMCs or T cells enriched from blood (not recorded which). DNA for the CDR3: TGCGCCAGCAGCCTATCGGCGGGGCTAAATAATTCACCCCTCCACTTT. It specifies CASSLSAGLNNSPLHF.